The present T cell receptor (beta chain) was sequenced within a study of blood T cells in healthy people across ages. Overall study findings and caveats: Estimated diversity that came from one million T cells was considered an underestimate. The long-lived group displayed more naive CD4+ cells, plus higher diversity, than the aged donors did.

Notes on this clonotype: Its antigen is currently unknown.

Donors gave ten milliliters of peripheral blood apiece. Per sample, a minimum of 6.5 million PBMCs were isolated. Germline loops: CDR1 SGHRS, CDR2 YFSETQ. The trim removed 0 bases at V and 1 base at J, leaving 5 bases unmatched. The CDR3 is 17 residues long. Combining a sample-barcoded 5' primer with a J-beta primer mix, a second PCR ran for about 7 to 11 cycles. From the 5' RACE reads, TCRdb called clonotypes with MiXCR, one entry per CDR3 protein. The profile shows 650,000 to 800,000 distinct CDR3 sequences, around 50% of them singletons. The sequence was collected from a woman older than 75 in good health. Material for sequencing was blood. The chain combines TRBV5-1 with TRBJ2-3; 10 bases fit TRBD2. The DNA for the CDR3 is TGCGCCAGCAGCTTGGGCCAGCGGGGGGGCGGCACAGATACGCAGTATTTT. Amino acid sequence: CASSLGQRGGGTDTQYF. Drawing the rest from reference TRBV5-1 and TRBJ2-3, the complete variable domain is KAGVTQTPRYLIKTRGQQVTLSCSPISGHRSVSWYQQTPGQGLQFLFEYFSETQRNKGNFPGRFSGRQFSNSRSEMNVSTLELGDSALYLCASSLGQRGGGTDTQYFGPGTRLTVL.